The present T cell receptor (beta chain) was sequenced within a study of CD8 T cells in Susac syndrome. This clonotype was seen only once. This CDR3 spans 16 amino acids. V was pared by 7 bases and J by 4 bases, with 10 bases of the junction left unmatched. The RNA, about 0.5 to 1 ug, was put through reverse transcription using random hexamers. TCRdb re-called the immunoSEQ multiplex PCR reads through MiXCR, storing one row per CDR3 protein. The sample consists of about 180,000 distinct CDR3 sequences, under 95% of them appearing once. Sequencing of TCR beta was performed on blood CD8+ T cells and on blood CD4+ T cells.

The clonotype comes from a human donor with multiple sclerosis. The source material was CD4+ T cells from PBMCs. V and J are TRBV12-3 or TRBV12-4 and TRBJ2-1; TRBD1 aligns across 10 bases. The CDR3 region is CASNSASGQGYNEQFF. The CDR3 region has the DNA TGTGCCAGCAATTCCGCATCGGGACAGGGGTACAATGAGCAGTTCTTC.